This T cell receptor beta chain was captured by sequencing in a study of technical replicates of blood from several donors. J was trimmed by 10 bases and V by 6 bases; bases with no gene match: 2. The CDR3 length is 12 residues. Germline V lookup: CDR1 MGHRA, CDR2 YSYEKL. Repertoires were generated with immunoSEQ multiplex PCR, while TCRdb's copy carries only in-frame clones and drops some. The repertoire has some 77,000 clones, roughly nine tenths of them found once; the top ten carry approximately 0.39%. The sample was T cells isolated from PBMCs. This clonotype originated in a human donor in good health. This chain joins TRBV4-1 and TRBJ2-1; TRBD2 aligns across 11 bases. The CDR3 region is CASSSGREEQFF. In nucleotides, the CDR3 is TGCGCCAGCAGTAGCGGGAGGGAGGAGCAGTTCTTC.